Below are 2 T cell receptor beta chains sequenced from a single sample in a study of a mutant IDH1 vaccine in newly diagnosed glioma. The time point: week 11, during vaccination. One vaccine dose held 300 ug of mutant IDH1 20-mer peptide and came with topical imiquimod. The protocol was immunoSEQ multiplex PCR, while the TCRdb copy is restricted to in-frame clones and leaves out a portion. The sample lists about 40,000 clones; roughly 84% were seen once. For these TCRs, the target antigens are not known. Here the sequenced sample was PBMCs, taken from a glioma patient whose treatment included an IDH1 peptide vaccine. The receptors were gathered from a man aged 40-50 years with glioma.

This clone is a singleton in its sample. The CDR3 DNA sequence: TGTGCCACCGGGGAGGGGTACGAGCAGTACTTC. As protein: CATGEGYEQYF. This chain links TRBV19 with TRBJ2-7, with 7 bases identical to TRBD2. V trimming: 10 bases; J trimming: 4 bases; junction bases outside the gene matches: 4. Germline V CDR1 and CDR2: LNHDA, SQIVND (reference sequence). CDR3 length: 11 residues.

The J gene is TRBJ1-5, the V gene TRBV27; no firm D call. With 4 bases removed from V and 2 bases from J, the gap between germline ends came to 6 bases. This CDR3 has 13 residues. Germline loops: CDR1 MNHEY, CDR2 SMNVEV (reference sequence). The CDR3 DNA reads as TGTGCCAGCAGTTACGCTGGCAATCAGCCCCAGCATTTT. Translating it yields CASSYAGNQPQHF.